The 15 T cell receptor beta chains listed next were all sequenced from one sample in a study of beta chain features in type 1 diabetes. The isolated RNA, all of it, was reverse transcribed, so expressed TCRB transcripts were what got sequenced. Sequencing was performed with immunoSEQ multiplex PCR; in TCRdb, only in-frame clones are kept and a portion is missing. In the table there are about 400,000 clones, roughly 12% of which are singletons. Input material: naive CD4+ T cells from blood. These receptor sequences come from a young man in good health.

This clone was seen a few times. The chain is built from TRBV5-6 and TRBJ2-1; perhaps TRBD2 as D (6 bases). V lost 0 bases, J lost 0 bases, and 13 bases lay in between. The CDR3 extends over 17 amino acids. Per germline, CDR1 SGHDT and CDR2 YYEEEE. CDR3 sequence reads: CASSLEGGGSSYNEQFF. The CDR3 nucleotides read TGTGCCAGCAGCTTGGAGGGAGGAGGGAGCTCCTACAATGAGCAGTTCTTC. The full variable domain, with the rest looked up from reference TRBV5-6 and TRBJ2-1, is DAGVTQSPTHLIKTRGQQVTLRCSPKSGHDTVSWYQQALGQGPQFIFQYYEEEERQRGNFPDRFSGHQFPNYSSELNVNALLLGDSALYLCASSLEGGGSSYNEQFFGPGTRLTVL.

A few counts support this clone. The chain is built from TRBV19 and TRBJ2-7; tentative D call: TRBD1 (5 bases). The CDR3 spans 14 residues. In germline, CDR1 is LNHDA, CDR2 SQIVND (reference sequence). The V end lost 6 bases, the J end lost 6 bases, and 18 bases lay between the germline ends. The chain's CDR3 is CASSSSRGSSEQYF. Here the CDR3 DNA reads TGTGCCAGTAGCTCATCAAGGGGATCCAGCGAGCAGTACTTC.

The chain recombines TRBV28 with TRBJ2-3, with 7 bases aligning to TRBD2. Unmatched junction bases numbered 2, after V lost 6 bases and J lost 2 bases. Germline V lookup: CDR1 MDHEN, CDR2 SYDVKM. This CDR3 contains 13 residues. The CDR3 loop reads CASRAGSTDTQYF. The CDR3 DNA reads as TGTGCCAGCAGAGCGGGATCCACAGATACGCAGTATTTT. Filled out from reference TRBV28 and TRBJ2-3, the complete variable domain reads DVKVTQSSRYLVKRTGEKVFLECVQDMDHENMFWYRQDPGLGLRLIYFSYDVKMKEKGDIPEGYSVSREKKERFSLILESASTNQTSMYLCASRAGSTDTQYFGPGTRLTVL.

The chain links TRBV29-1 to TRBJ2-1; the D gene is possibly TRBD2 (6 bases). This CDR3 contains 11 residues. CDR1 and CDR2 from the germline V gene are SQVTM and ANQGSEA. Trimming stripped 3 bases from V and 11 bases from J, with 11 bases between. The CDR3 coding sequence is TGCAGCGTTGACCGCGGGACGAAGCAGTTCTTC. This translates into CSVDRGTKQFF.

The rearrangement links TRBV19 to TRBJ2-1; 10 bases map to TRBD2. The CDR3 runs to 17 residues. Germline loops: CDR1 LNHDA, CDR2 SQIVND (reference sequence). V lost 9 bases, J lost 9 bases, and 20 bases stayed unmatched. The CDR3 loop is CASRAEGLAGVHGEQFF. The CDR3 DNA sequence: TGTGCCAGCCGGGCGGAGGGGCTAGCGGGAGTTCATGGTGAGCAGTTCTTC. Drawing the rest from reference TRBV19 and TRBJ2-1, the complete variable domain is DGGITQSPKYLFRKEGQNVTLSCEQNLNHDAMYWYRQDPGQGLRLIYYSQIVNDFQKGDIAEGYSVSREKKESFPLTVTSAQKNPTAFYLCASRAEGLAGVHGEQFFGPGTRLTVL.

This clone was counted only a few times. V usage is TRBV7-9 and J usage is TRBJ2-1, with 10 nucleotides matching TRBD2. This CDR3 is built from 16 residues. With 2 bases clipped from V and 5 bases from J, the junction kept 6 bases outside the gene matches. Per germline, CDR1 SEHNR and CDR2 FQNEAQ (reference sequence). In nucleotides, the CDR3 is TGTGCCAGCAGCTTAACCGGGACTAGCGCAAACAATGAGCAGTTCTTC. This sequence encodes CASSLTGTSANNEQFF.

V is TRBV5-4 and J is TRBJ1-2; tentatively, D is TRBD1 (6 bases). V lost 0 bases to trimming and J lost 7 bases, with 13 bases between them. The CDR3 length is 14 residues. Per germline, CDR1 SGHNT and CDR2 YYREEE (reference sequence). Here the CDR3 reads CASSLVQGLRGYTF. The CDR3 region has the DNA TGTGCCAGCAGCTTGGTTCAGGGGTTGCGTGGCTACACCTTC.

This chain links TRBV19 with TRBJ2-3; 8 bases line up with TRBD2. This CDR3 comprises 14 residues. Germline V gene data show CDR1 as LNHDA and CDR2 as SQIVND (reference sequence). The trim removed 4 bases at V and 4 bases at J, leaving 4 bases unmatched. The DNA for the CDR3 is TGTGCCAGTAGTAGCGGGAGGAGCGCAGATACGCAGTATTTT. This encodes CASSSGRSADTQYF.

This clone showed up just a few times. Within the sample, other DNA sequences also encode this same CDR3. V is TRBV6-5 and J is TRBJ2-5; D is uncertain. Germline lookup yields CDR1 MNHEY and CDR2 SVGAGI. This CDR3 spans 11 amino acids. The V end lost 5 bases, the J end lost 1 base, and 2 bases lay between the germline ends. CDR3 region: CASSRQETQYF. CDR3 nucleotides: TGTGCCAGCAGTCGCCAAGAGACCCAGTACTTC.

This clone was recorded a few times. This chain uses TRBV2 with TRBJ2-7; D possibly corresponds to TRBD2 (6 bases). From germline, CDR1 is SNHLY and CDR2 FYNNEI. Trimming took off 3 bases at V and 1 base at J, with 22 bases between the two ends. The CDR3 loop spans 18 amino acids. CDR3 coding DNA: TGTGCCAGCAGTGAGTCGGGGTATGGAGGGAGGAGGTCCTACGAGCAGTACTTC. Translated: CASSESGYGGRRSYEQYF.

This clone was seen a handful of times. The DNA of the CDR3 is TGTGCCAGCAGTCCCGGGACAGGGCGAAATCAGCCCCAGCATTTT. It translates to CASSPGTGRNQPQHF. V is TRBV28 and J is TRBJ1-5; 9 nucleotides agree with TRBD1. CDR3 length: 15 residues. The V gene's germline CDR1 is MDHEN and CDR2 SYDVKM. The J segment lost 4 bases and the V segment lost 5 bases, leaving 6 bases of the junction unmatched.

The sample holds a few counts of this clone. The V call is TRBV7-9, the J call TRBJ1-2, with 9 bases fitting TRBD1. Looked up from germline, CDR1 is SEHNR and CDR2 is FQNEAQ (reference sequence). This CDR3 contains 16 residues. Trimming removed 5 bases from V and 2 bases from J; junction bases left unmatched: 9. Here the CDR3 reads CASSQSDRGFNYGYTF. The CDR3 nucleotides read TGTGCCAGCAGCCAATCGGACAGGGGCTTCAACTATGGCTACACCTTC.

This clone was detected a few times. The chain is built from TRBV5-6 and TRBJ1-2; unclear D gene. V lost 2 bases and J 3 bases, leaving 8 bases between the germline ends. The CDR3 totals 13 residues. The V gene's germline CDR1 is SGHDT and CDR2 YYEEEE. The DNA for the CDR3 is TGTGCCAGCAGCTTCGGGAACGACTATGGCTACACCTTC. Encoded protein: CASSFGNDYGYTF.

The chain links TRBV4-1 to TRBJ2-2, with 8 bases fitting TRBD1. V was pared by 4 bases and J by 2 bases, with 3 bases of the junction left unmatched. Looked up from germline, CDR1 is MGHRA and CDR2 is YSYEKL. The CDR3 runs to 15 residues. This CDR3 is CASSPTGENTGELFF. The CDR3 bases are TGCGCCAGCAGCCCGACAGGGGAAAACACCGGGGAGCTGTTTTTT.

This clone appeared a few times. The rearrangement links TRBV15 to TRBJ2-7; weak D call: TRBD1 (5 bases). V was cut by 1 base and J by 6 bases, with 13 bases left in between. Germline V gene lookup returns CDR1 LNHNV and CDR2 YYDKDF (reference sequence). The CDR3 extends over 14 amino acids. Here the CDR3 DNA reads TGTGCCACCAGCAGAGGACAGTTTAGTACCGAGCAGTACTTC. Translated, it gives CATSRGQFSTEQYF.